The present TCR beta chain was sequenced within a study of metastatic and nonmetastatic thyroid tumors (dated by TCRdb to the early 2020s). In terms of the full investigation: For patients with malignant and with benign thyroid disease, the researchers compared repertoires between peripheral blood samples and tumor or nodule tissue samples. General findings and caveats noted by the study authors: In both blood and tumor samples, TCR beta diversity was reported to be significantly higher in malignant tumors than in benign nodules.

This clone was seen only a few times. No cognate antigen has been identified for it. Nothing much larger sits one base from this clone, and base qualities are not available. None of the patients had been given any treatment before thyroid surgery. Patient clinical samples collected from about 2011 to 2019 were retrospectively analysed using T-cell receptor beta sequencing. V drops 1 base and J drops 3 bases, leaving 6 bases in between. From the cysteine up to the phenylalanine, the CDR3 has a length of 14 residues. Of the read, only the CDR3 DNA is kept; its 42 bases are in frame from base 1. Looking up the germline V gene (reference sequence) yields CDR1 LGHDT and CDR2 YNNKEL. Library preparation was by PCR. Sequencing was carried out with an Illumina HiSeq 4000. The TCR beta-chain CDR3 region of each patient was profiled by high-throughput sequencing. Concerning the study's data processing: A classifier to discriminate distant-metastatic papillary thyroid cancer patients was built from CDR3 differences across clinicopathological groups. The Shannon index was used to measure repertoire diversity, and the Morisita-Horn index was used to measure how similar tumor and blood repertoires were. The raw public reads went through TCRdb reprocessing: fastp at Q25, MiXCR clone calling, in-frame beta chains kept. Clone size and V and J calls follow TCRdb, not the original study. In this sample the table shows about 15,000 clones, roughly 3.5% of which occur a single time. 20% to 25% of the sample is in the top ten clones.

Rearrangement joined TRBV3-1 to TRBJ2-2; 6 matching bases give a weak D call of TRBD2. The source is a female donor with papillary thyroid cancer or a benign thyroid nodule (not recorded which). Some clones in this sample may be carry-over from other donors' samples. The sequenced sample consisted of tumor tissue. This receptor carries the CDR3 CASSQASDTGELFF. The sequenced DNA is TGTGCCAGCAGCCAAGCTAGCGACACCGGGGAGCTGTTTTTT.